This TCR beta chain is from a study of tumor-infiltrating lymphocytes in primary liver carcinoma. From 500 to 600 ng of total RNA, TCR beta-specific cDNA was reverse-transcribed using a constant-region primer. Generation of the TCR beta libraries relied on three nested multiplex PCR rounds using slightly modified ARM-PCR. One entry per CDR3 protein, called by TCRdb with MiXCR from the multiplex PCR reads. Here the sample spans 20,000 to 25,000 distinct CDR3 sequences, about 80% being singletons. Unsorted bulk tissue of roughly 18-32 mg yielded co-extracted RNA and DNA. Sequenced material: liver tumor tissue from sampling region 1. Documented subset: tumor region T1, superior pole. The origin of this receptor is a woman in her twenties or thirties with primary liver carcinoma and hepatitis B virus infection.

The CDR3 region is CASSEFFYFMDMDTEAFF. CDR3 DNA: TGCGCCAGCAGTGAGTTTTTTTATTTCATGGATATGGACACTGAAGCTTTCTTT. The V gene is TRBV10-2, the J gene TRBJ1-1; D not certain. CDR1 WSHSY and CDR2 SAAADI come from the germline V gene. This CDR3 comprises 18 residues. V lost 1 base and J lost 3, with 21 bases in between.